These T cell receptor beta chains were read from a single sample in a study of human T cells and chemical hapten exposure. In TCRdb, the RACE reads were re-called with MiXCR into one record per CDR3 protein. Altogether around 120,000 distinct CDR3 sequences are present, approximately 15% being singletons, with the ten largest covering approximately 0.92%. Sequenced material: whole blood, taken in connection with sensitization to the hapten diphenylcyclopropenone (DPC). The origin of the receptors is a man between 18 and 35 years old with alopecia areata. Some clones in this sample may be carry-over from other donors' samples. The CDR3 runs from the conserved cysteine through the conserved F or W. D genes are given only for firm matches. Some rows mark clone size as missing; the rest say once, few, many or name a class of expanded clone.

CDR3nt: TGTGCCAGCAGCTCAAGGACGACCGGGGAGCTGTTTTTT; CDR3aa: CASSSRTTGELFF; len: 13; d_gene: NA; j_gene: TRBJ2-2; abundance: NA; v_gene: TRBV7-3
CDR3nt: TGTGCCAGCAGTTCCGACAGGGCCAACTATGGCTACACCTTC; CDR3aa: CASSSDRANYGYTF; len: 14; d_gene: TRBD1; j_gene: TRBJ1-2; abundance: many; v_gene: TRBV12-3/TRBV12-4
CDR3nt: TGTGCCAGCAGCTTAAGTTCAGGGTTTGGGGCCAACGTCCTGACTTTC; CDR3aa: CASSLSSGFGANVLTF; len: 16; d_gene: NA; j_gene: TRBJ2-6; abundance: few; v_gene: TRBV11-3
CDR3nt: TGTGCCAGCTCACCAGGGGGTCCCACGGCTGAAGCTTTCTTT; CDR3aa: CASSPGGPTAEAFF; len: 14; d_gene: NA; j_gene: TRBJ1-1; abundance: NA; v_gene: TRBV18
CDR3nt: TGTGCCAGCAGTCCGCAGGGGTCAGGAGCTTTCTTT; CDR3aa: CASSPQGSGAFF; len: 12; d_gene: NA; j_gene: TRBJ1-1; abundance: once; v_gene: TRBV27
CDR3nt: TGCGCCAGCAGCCAAGACTCTAGCATCCTGAATGAGCAGTTCTTC; CDR3aa: CASSQDSSILNEQFF; len: 15; d_gene: NA; j_gene: TRBJ2-1; abundance: few; v_gene: TRBV4-3
CDR3nt: TGTGCCAGCAGCTTAGCTCTGGAATCACCCCTCCACTTT; CDR3aa: CASSLALESPLHF; len: 13; d_gene: NA; j_gene: TRBJ1-6; abundance: NA; v_gene: TRBV11-1
CDR3nt: TGTGCCAGCAGCTTCGAGGTCGAGAGGGCGAACACTGAAGCTTTCTTT; CDR3aa: CASSFEVERANTEAFF; len: 16; d_gene: NA; j_gene: TRBJ1-1; abundance: NA; v_gene: TRBV5-5
CDR3nt: TGTGCCAGCAGCTTATTTTCTGGGGGGAGCTCCTACGAGCAGTACTTC; CDR3aa: CASSLFSGGSSYEQYF; len: 16; d_gene: NA; j_gene: TRBJ2-7; abundance: few; v_gene: TRBV11-1
CDR3nt: TGTGCCAGCAGCTTAGCTTGGGCCCTCGAGGAGACCCAGTACTTC; CDR3aa: CASSLAWALEETQYF; len: 15; d_gene: NA; j_gene: TRBJ2-5; abundance: few; v_gene: TRBV7-2
CDR3nt: TGTGCCAGCAGGCCTACGGGACAGGGGGCCTACGAGCAGTACTTC; CDR3aa: CASRPTGQGAYEQYF; len: 15; d_gene: TRBD1; j_gene: TRBJ2-7; abundance: few; v_gene: TRBV6-2/TRBV6-3
CDR3nt: TGTGCCAGCAGTTTTAACAGGGTAGTTGAGGCTCAGCCCCAGCATTTT; CDR3aa: CASSFNRVVEAQPQHF; len: 16; d_gene: NA; j_gene: TRBJ1-5; abundance: NA; v_gene: TRBV12-3/TRBV12-4
CDR3nt: TGCAGCGCGGGACAGGGCAGTCTCGAGCAGTACTTC; CDR3aa: CSAGQGSLEQYF; len: 12; d_gene: TRBD1; j_gene: TRBJ2-7; abundance: NA; v_gene: TRBV29-1
CDR3nt: TGTGCCAGCAGGCGGGGACGTGGGACAGACTCCTACGAGCAGTACTTC; CDR3aa: CASRRGRGTDSYEQYF; len: 16; d_gene: NA; j_gene: TRBJ2-7; abundance: NA; v_gene: TRBV7-2